This T cell receptor beta chain was found in a study of blood T cells in healthy people across ages. CDR3 length: 15 amino acids. Germline trimming cut 5 bases from V and 5 bases from J; bases unmatched to any gene: 9. CDR1 and CDR2 (germline): SGHAT, FQNNGV. Together with a sample-barcoded 5' primer, a J-beta primer mix was included in a second PCR lasting about 7 to 11 cycles. TCRdb analysed the 5' RACE reads with MiXCR anew, one entry per CDR3 protein. The data show about 1.5 million distinct CDR3 sequences, 42% seen once. Sequenced sample: blood. V and J are TRBV11-2 and TRBJ2-3; TRBD2 matches at 8 bases. The TCR was taken from a woman under 30 in good health. The CDR3 DNA is TGTGCCAGCAGCCCAAGTCGGGGGGGGATAGATACGCAGTATTTT. Protein sequence: CASSPSRGGIDTQYF.